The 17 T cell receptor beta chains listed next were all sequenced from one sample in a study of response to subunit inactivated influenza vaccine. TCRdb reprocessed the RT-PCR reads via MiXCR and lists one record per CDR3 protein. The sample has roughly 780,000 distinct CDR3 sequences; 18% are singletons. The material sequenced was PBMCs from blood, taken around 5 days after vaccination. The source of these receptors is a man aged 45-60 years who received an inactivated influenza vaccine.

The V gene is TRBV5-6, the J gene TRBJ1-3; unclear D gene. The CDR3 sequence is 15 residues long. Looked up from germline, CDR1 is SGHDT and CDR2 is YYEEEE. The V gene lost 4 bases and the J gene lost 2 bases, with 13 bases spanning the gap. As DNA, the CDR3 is TGTGCCAGCAGCCTAAATCTCGGAACTGGAAACACCATATATTTT. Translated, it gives CASSLNLGTGNTIYF.

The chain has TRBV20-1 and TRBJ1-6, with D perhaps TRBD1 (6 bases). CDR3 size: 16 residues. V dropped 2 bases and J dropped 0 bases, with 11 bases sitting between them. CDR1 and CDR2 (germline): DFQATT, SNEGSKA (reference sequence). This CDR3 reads CSARLGQSSYNSPLHF. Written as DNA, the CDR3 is TGCAGTGCTAGACTAGGACAGAGCTCCTATAATTCACCCCTCCACTTT.

The CDR3 DNA follows: TGTGCCAGCAGTGGCGGACAGGGGGCAACTAATCCTTACGAGCAGTACTTC. This sequence encodes CASSGGQGATNPYEQYF. The rearrangement links TRBV28 to TRBJ2-7; TRBD1 agrees at 11 bases. CDR3 length: 17 residues. Losses at the gene ends were 5 bases for V and 4 bases for J; bases not matched to a gene: 13. The V gene's germline CDR1 is MDHEN and CDR2 SYDVKM.

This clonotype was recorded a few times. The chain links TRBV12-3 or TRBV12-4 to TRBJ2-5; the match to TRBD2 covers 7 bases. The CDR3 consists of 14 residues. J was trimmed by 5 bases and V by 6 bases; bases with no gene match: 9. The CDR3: CASSRAWGGETQYF. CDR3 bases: TGTGCCAGCAGCCGAGCGTGGGGGGGGGAGACCCAGTACTTC.

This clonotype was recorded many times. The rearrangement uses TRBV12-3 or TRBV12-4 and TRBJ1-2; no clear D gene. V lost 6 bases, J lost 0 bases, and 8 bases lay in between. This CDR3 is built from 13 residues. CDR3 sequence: CASRQSTNYGYTF. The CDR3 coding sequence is TGTGCCAGCAGACAGAGCACTAACTATGGCTACACCTTC.

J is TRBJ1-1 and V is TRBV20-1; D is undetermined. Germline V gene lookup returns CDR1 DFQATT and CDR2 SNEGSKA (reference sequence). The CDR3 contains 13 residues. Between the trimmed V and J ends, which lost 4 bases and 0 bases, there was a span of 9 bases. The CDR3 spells CSATGVMNTEAFF. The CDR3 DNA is TGCAGTGCTACAGGAGTCATGAACACTGAAGCTTTCTTT.

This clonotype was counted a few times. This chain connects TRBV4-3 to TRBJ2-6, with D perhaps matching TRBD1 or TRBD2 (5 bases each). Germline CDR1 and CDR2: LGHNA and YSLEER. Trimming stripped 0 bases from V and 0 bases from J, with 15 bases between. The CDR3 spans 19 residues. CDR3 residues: CASSQDRITRGSGANVLTF. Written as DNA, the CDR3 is TGCGCCAGCAGCCAAGATCGAATCACGAGGGGCTCTGGGGCCAACGTCCTGACTTTC.

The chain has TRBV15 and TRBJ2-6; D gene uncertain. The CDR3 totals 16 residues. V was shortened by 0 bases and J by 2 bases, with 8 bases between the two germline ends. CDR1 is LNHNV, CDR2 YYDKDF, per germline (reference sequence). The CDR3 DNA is TGTGCCACCAGCAGAGATCCCCGCCCTGGGGCCAACGTCCTGACTTTC. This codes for CATSRDPRPGANVLTF.

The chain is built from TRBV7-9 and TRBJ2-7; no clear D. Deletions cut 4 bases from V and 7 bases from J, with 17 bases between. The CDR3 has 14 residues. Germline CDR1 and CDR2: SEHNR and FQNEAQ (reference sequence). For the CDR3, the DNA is TGTGCCAGCAGCTCCAAGGACCTCGGAAGGGAGCAGTACTTC. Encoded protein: CASSSKDLGREQYF.

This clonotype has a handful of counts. The CDR3 DNA reads as TGTGCCAGCAGTTTAAATAGCGGGAGCGAGACCCAGTACTTC. Its translation: CASSLNSGSETQYF. The genes are TRBV12-3 or TRBV12-4 and TRBJ2-5, with 9 bases matching TRBD2. V gave up 2 bases and J gave up 5 bases; unmatched junction bases: 3. The CDR3 sequence is 14 residues long.

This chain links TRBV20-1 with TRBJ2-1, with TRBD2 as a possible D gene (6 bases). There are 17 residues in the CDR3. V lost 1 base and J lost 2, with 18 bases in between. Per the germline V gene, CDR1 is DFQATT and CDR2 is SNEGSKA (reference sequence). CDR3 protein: CSARGVLAGSTYNEQFF. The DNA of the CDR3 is TGCAGTGCTAGAGGAGTCCTAGCCGGGAGTACCTACAATGAGCAGTTCTTC.

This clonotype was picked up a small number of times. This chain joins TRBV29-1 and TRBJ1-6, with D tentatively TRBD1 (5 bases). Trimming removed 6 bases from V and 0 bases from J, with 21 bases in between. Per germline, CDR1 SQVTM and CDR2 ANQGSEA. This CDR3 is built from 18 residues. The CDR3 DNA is TGCAGCGTGACGAGGACATCTGCAGTCAGCTCCTATAATTCACCCCTCCACTTT. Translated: CSVTRTSAVSSYNSPLHF.

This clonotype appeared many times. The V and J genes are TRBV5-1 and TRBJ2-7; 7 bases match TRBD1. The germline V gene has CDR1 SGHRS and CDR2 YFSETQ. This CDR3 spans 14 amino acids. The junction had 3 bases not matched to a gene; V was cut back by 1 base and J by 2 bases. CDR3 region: CASSLTGTAYEQYF. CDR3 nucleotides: TGCGCCAGCAGCTTGACCGGGACAGCCTACGAGCAGTACTTC. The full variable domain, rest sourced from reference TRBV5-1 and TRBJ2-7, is KAGVTQTPRYLIKTRGQQVTLSCSPISGHRSVSWYQQTPGQGLQFLFEYFSETQRNKGNFPGRFSGRQFSNSRSEMNVSTLELGDSALYLCASSLTGTAYEQYFGPGTRLTVT.

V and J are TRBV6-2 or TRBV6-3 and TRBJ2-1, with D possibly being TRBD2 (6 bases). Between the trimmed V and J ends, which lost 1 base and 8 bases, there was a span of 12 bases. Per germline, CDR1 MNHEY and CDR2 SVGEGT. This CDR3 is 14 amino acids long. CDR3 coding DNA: TGTGCCAGCAGTTACTTCGGCGGGATCTATGAGCAGTTCTTC. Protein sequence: CASSYFGGIYEQFF.

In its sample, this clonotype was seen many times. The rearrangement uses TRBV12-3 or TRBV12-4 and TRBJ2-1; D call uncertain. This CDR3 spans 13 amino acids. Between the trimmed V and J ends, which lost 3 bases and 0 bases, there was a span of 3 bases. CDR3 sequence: CASSFISYNEQFF. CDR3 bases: TGTGCCAGCAGTTTTATCTCCTACAATGAGCAGTTCTTC.

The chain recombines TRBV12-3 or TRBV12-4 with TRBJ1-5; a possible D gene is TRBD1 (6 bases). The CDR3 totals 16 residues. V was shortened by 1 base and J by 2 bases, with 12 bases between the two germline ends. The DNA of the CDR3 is TGTGCCAGCAGTTTAGACCGACAGGTCGGCAATCAGCCCCAGCATTTT. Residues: CASSLDRQVGNQPQHF.

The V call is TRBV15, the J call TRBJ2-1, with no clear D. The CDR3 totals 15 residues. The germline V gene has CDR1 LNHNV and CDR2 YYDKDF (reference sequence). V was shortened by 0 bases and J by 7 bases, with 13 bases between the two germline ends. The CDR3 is CATSRDLALGNEQFF. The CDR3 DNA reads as TGTGCCACCAGCAGAGATTTGGCCTTAGGAAATGAGCAGTTCTTC.